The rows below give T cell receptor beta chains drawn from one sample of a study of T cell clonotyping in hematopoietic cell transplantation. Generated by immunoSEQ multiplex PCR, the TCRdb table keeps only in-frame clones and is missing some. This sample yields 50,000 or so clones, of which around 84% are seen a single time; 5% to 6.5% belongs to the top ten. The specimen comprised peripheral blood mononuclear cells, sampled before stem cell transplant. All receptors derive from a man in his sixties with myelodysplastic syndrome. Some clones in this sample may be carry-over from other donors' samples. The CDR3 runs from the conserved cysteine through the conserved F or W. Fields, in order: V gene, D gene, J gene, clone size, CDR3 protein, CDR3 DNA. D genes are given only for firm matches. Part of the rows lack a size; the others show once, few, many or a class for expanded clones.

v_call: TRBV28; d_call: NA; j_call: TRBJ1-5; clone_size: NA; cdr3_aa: CASSPRRGPQHF; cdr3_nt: TGTGCCAGCAGTCCGCGCCGGGGGCCCCAGCATTTT
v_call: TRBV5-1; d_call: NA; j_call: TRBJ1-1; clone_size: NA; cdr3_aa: CASSRSGGTGIEAFF; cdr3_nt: TGCGCCAGCAGCCGTAGTGGGGGGACCGGCATTGAAGCTTTCTTT
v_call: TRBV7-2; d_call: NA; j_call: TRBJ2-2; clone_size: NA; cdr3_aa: CASSLGSGLIGELFF; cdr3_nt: TGTGCCAGCAGCTTAGGCTCAGGGCTTATCGGGGAGCTGTTTTTT
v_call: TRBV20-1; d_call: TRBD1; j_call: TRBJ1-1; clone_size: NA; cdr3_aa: CSANRGREAFF; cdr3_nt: TGCAGTGCTAATAGGGGGCGTGAAGCTTTCTTT
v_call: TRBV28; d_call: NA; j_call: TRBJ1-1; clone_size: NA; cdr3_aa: CASSLGIQGRTTEAFF; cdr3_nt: TGTGCCAGCAGTTTAGGGATACAGGGCCGAACGACTGAAGCTTTCTTT
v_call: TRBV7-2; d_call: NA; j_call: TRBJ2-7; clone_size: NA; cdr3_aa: CASSGATYEQYF; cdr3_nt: TGTGCCAGCAGCGGCGCGACCTACGAGCAGTACTTC
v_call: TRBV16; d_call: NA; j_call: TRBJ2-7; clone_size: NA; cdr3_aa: CASSQSVQGFEQYF; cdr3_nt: TGTGCCAGCAGCCAATCGGTCCAGGGTTTCGAGCAGTACTTC
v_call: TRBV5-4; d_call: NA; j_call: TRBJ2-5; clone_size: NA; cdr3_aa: CASSLGSPGYQETQYF; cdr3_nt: TGTGCCAGCAGCTTGGGTTCTCCGGGGTACCAAGAGACCCAGTACTTC
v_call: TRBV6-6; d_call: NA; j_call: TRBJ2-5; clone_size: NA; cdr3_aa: CASSYSWGNQETQYF; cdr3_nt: TGTGCCAGCAGTTACTCGTGGGGCAACCAAGAGACCCAGTACTTC
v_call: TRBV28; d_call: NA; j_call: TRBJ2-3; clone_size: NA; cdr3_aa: CASSLMGGRSDTQYF; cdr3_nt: TGTGCCAGCAGTTTGATGGGGGGCCGGTCAGATACGCAGTATTTT
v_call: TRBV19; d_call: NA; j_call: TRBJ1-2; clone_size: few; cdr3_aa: CASNRGAGAYGYTF; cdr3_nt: TGTGCCAGTAATCGTGGGGCGGGGGCCTATGGCTACACCTTC
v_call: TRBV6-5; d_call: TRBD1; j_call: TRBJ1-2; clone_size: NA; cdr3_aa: CASSPGDRNYGYTF; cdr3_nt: TGTGCCAGCAGTCCCGGGGACAGAAACTATGGCTACACCTTC
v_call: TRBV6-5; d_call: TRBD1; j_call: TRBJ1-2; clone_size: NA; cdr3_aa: CASSQAGQGAGYTF; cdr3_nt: TGTGCCAGCAGTCAAGCTGGACAGGGGGCTGGCTACACCTTC
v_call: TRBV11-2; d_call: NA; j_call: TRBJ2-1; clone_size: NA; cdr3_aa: CASSLVTVHEQFF; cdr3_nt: TGTGCCAGCAGCTTAGTTACAGTTCATGAGCAGTTCTTC
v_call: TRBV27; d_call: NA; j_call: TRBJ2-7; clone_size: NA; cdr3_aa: CASSTPGLEDYEQYF; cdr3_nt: TGTGCCAGCAGTACGCCGGGCCTCGAGGATTACGAGCAGTACTTC
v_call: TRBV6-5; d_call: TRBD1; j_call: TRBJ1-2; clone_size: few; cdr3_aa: CASSYSGQGNGYTF; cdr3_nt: TGTGCCAGCAGTTACTCGGGACAGGGAAATGGCTACACCTTC
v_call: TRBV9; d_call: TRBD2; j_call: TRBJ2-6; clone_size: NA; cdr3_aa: CASSVEGIGGAAGANVLTF; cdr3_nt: TGTGCCAGCAGCGTAGAGGGGATCGGGGGGGCTGCTGGGGCCAACGTCCTGACTTTC
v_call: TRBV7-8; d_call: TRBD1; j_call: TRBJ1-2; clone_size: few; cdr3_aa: CASSLWTGGGYTF; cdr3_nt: TGTGCCAGCAGCTTATGGACAGGGGGTGGCTACACCTTC
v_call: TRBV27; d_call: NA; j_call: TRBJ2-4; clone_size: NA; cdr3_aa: CASSFMGGKNIQYF; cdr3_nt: TGTGCCAGCAGCTTTATGGGTGGGAAGAACATTCAGTACTTC
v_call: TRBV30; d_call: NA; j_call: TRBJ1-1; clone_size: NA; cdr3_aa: CAWTNIMGLRNTEAFF; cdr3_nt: TGTGCCTGGACAAATATAATGGGACTCAGGAACACTGAAGCTTTCTTT
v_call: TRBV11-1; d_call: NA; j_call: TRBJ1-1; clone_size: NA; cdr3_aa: CASSPRRGNTEAFF; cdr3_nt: TGTGCCAGCAGCCCCAGGCGGGGAAACACTGAAGCTTTCTTT
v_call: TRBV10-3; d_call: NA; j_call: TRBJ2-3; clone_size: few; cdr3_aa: CAISVVSTRGADTQYF; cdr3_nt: TGTGCCATCAGCGTGGTCTCGACAAGGGGGGCAGATACGCAGTATTTT
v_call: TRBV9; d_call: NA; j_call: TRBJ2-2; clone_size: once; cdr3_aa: CASSPSALTGSDTGELFF; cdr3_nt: TGTGCCAGCAGCCCAAGTGCCCTTACAGGGAGCGACACCGGGGAGCTGTTTTTT
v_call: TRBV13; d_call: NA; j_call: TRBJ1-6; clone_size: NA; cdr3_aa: CASSSTLDGLFRDSPLHF; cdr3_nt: TGTGCCAGCAGCTCGACCCTGGACGGCCTCTTTAGGGATTCACCCCTCCACTTT
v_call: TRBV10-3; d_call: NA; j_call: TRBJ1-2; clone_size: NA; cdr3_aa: CAISESGVGEGYTF; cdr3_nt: TGTGCCATCAGTGAGTCGGGAGTAGGGGAAGGCTACACCTTC
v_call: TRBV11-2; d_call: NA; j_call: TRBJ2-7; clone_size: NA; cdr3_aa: CASSLARGVSEQYF; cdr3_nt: TGTGCCAGCAGCTTAGCCAGGGGTGTCTCCGAGCAGTACTTC
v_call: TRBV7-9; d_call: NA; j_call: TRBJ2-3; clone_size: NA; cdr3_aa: CASSSTDTQYF; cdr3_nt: TGTGCCAGCAGCTCCACAGATACGCAGTATTTT
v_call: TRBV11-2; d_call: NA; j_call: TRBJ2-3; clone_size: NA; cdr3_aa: CASSLPPRGTQYF; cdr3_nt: TGTGCCAGCAGCCTACCCCCTAGAGGTACGCAGTATTTT
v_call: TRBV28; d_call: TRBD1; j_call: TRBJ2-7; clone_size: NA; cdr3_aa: CAIGRQGSSYEQYF; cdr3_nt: TGTGCCATCGGTAGACAGGGTAGCTCCTACGAGCAGTACTTC
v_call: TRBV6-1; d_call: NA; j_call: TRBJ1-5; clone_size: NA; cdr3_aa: CASRPEGNQPQHF; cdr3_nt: TGTGCCAGCAGGCCGGAGGGTAATCAGCCCCAGCATTTT
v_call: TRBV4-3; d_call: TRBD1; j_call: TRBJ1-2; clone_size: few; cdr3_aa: CASSYGQGRNYGYTF; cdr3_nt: TGCGCCAGCAGCTACGGACAGGGGAGGAACTATGGCTACACCTTC
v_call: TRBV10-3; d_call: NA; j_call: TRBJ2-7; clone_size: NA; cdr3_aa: CAISEFTLLNEQYF; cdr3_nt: TGTGCCATCAGTGAGTTTACACTTCTCAACGAGCAGTACTTC
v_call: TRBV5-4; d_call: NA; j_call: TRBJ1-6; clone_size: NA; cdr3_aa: CASSLEGKLNSPLHF; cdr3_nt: TGTGCCAGCAGCTTGGAGGGTAAATTAAATTCACCCCTCCACTTT
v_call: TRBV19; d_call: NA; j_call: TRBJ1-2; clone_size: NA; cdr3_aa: CASSIEAKSGYTF; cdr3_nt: TGTGCCAGTAGTATAGAGGCTAAGTCTGGCTACACCTTC
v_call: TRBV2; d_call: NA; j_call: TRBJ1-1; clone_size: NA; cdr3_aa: CASTDSENTEAFF; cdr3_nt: TGTGCCAGCACAGACTCCGAGAACACTGAAGCTTTCTTT
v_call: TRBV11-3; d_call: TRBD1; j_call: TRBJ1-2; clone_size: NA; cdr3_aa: CASSRRGPSFFYGYTF; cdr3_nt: TGTGCCAGCAGCCGCAGGGGGCCATCCTTCTTCTATGGCTACACCTTC
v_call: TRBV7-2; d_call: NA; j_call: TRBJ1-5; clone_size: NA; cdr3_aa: CASSLDSTAVGPQHF; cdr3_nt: TGTGCCAGCAGCTTGGATTCAACAGCCGTCGGGCCCCAGCATTTT
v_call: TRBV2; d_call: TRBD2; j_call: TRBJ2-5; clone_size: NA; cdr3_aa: CASRGLAGGQETQYF; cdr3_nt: TGTGCCAGCAGGGGACTAGCGGGGGGACAAGAGACCCAGTACTTC
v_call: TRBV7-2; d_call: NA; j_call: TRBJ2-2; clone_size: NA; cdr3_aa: CASSLGRRMNTGELFF; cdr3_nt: TGTGCCAGCAGCTTAGGACGGCGGATGAACACCGGGGAGCTGTTTTTT
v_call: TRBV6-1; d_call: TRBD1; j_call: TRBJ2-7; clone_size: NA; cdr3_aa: CASSFAGTAYEQYF; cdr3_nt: TGTGCCAGCAGTTTTGCCGGGACAGCTTACGAGCAGTACTTC
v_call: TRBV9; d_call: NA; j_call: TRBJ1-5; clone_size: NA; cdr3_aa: CASSVEGGPNQPQHF; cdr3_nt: TGTGCCAGCAGCGTAGAAGGGGGGCCCAATCAGCCCCAGCATTTT
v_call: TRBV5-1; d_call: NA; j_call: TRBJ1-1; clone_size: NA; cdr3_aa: CASSRDASNTEAFF; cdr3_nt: TGCGCCAGCAGCCGGGACGCCTCGAACACTGAAGCTTTCTTT
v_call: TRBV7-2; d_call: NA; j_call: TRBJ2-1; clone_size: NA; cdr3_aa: CASSTNNEQFF; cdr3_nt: TGTGCCAGCAGCACTAACAATGAGCAGTTCTTC
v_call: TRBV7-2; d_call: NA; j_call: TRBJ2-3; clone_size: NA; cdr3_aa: CASSLARRADTQYF; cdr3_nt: TGTGCCAGCAGCTTAGCGCGGAGAGCAGATACGCAGTATTTT
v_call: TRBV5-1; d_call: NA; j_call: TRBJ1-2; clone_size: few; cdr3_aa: CASSLAQGDYGYTF; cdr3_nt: TGCGCCAGCAGCTTGGCCCAGGGCGACTATGGCTACACCTTC
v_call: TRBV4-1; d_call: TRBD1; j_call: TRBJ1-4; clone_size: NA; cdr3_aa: CASSQEYRGPTNEKLFF; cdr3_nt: TGCGCCAGCAGCCAAGAGTACAGGGGACCAACTAATGAAAAACTGTTTTTT
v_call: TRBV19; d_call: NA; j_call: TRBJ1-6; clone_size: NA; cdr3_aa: CASSSWFNSPLHF; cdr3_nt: TGTGCCAGTAGTTCTTGGTTTAATTCACCCCTCCACTTT
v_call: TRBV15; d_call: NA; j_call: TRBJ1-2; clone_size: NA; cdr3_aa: CATSRDSEGRYGYTF; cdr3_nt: TGTGCCACCAGCAGAGATTCGGAGGGACGCTATGGCTACACCTTC